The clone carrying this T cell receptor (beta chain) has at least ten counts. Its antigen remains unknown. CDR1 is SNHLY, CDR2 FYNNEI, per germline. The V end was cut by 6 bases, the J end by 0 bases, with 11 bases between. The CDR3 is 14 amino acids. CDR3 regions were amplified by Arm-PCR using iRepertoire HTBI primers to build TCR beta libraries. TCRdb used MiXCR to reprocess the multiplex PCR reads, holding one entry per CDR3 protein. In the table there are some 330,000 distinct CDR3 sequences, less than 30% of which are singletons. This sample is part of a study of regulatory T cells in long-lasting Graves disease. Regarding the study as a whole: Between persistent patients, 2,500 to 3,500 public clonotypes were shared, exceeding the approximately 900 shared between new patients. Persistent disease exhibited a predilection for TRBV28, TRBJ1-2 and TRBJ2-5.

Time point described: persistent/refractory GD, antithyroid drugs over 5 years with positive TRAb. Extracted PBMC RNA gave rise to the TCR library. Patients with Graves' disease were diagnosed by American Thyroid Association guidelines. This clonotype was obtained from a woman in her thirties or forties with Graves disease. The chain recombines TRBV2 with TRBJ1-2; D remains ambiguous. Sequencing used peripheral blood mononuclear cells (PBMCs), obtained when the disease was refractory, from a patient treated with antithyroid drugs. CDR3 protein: CASSGTGTNYGYTF. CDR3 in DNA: TGTGCCAGCAGCGGAACCGGGACTAACTATGGCTACACCTTC.